Reported below is one T cell receptor (beta chain). V was cut by 7 bases and J by 0 bases, with 19 bases left in between. The CDR3 loop spans 16 amino acids. Looked up from germline, CDR1 is MDHEN and CDR2 is SYDVKM. The data were taken from a study of T cell responses to AZD1222 COVID-19 vaccine. Sequencing was performed with immunoSEQ multiplex PCR; in TCRdb, only in-frame clones are kept and a portion is missing. The sample contains 90,000 to 100,000 clones, 85% of which appear only once. The V call is TRBV28, the J call TRBJ2-7, with a possible D match to TRBD2 (5 bases). The sample in question was peripheral blood, obtained 28 days after the second AZD1222 dose. This sequence originates from an adult who received the AZD1222 COVID-19 vaccine. In nucleotides, the CDR3 is TGTGCCAGCACCCCCACGGGGATGCAAGCCTCCTACGAGCAGTACTTC. Its protein is CASTPTGMQASYEQYF.